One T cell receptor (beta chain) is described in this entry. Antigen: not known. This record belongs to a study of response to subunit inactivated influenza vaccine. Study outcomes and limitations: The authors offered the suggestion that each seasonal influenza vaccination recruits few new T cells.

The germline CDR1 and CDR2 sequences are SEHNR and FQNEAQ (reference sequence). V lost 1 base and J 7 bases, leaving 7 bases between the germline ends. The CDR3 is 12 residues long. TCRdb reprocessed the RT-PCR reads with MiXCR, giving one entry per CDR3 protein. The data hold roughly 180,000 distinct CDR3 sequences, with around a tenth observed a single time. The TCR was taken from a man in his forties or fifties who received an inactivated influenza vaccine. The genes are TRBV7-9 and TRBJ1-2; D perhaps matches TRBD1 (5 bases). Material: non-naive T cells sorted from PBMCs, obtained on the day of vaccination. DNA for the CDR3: TGTGCCAGCAGCTTAGGGGGCTTTGGCTACACCTTC. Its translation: CASSLGGFGYTF. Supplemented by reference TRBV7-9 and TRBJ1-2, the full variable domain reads DTGVSQNPRHKITKRGQNVTFRCDPISEHNRLYWYRQTLGQGPEFLTYFQNEAQLEKSRLLSDRFSAERPKGSFSTLEIQRTEQGDSAMYLCASSLGGFGYTFGSGTRLTVV.